This entry lists 13 T cell receptor beta chains sequenced from one sample in a study of beta chain features in type 1 diabetes. What was sequenced were expressed TCRB transcripts, since all of the isolated RNA had been reverse transcribed. This table comes from immunoSEQ multiplex PCR, and its TCRdb copy is limited to in-frame clones, with some not included. The sample has around 310,000 clones, approximately 9.9% seen once. The source material was naive CD4+ T cells from blood. These receptors came from a woman aged 30 to 39 in good health.

The chain combines TRBV18 with TRBJ2-5; 7 bases align to TRBD1. This CDR3 has 10 residues. Germline CDR1 reads KGHSH; CDR2 reads LQKENI. J gave up 4 bases and V 11 bases, and 1 base lay outside the gene matches. In DNA form, the CDR3 reads TGTGCCTCAGGGGGAGAGACCCAGTACTTC. Its protein is CASGGETQYF.

The chain links TRBV11-2 to TRBJ2-7; TRBD1 agrees at 10 bases. Germline assignment: CDR1 SGHAT and CDR2 FQNNGV. The length of the CDR3 is 14 residues. V dropped 6 bases and J dropped 6; count of bases not matched to a gene: 8. In nucleotides, the CDR3 is TGTGCCAGCAGGGGACAGGGGTTTTTTGGCGAGCAGTACTTC. It encodes CASRGQGFFGEQYF.

As regards this clone: One end of the junction fails to match germline, which may point to a read error. The chain combines TRBV6-5 with TRBJ1-1; 8 bases fit TRBD1. The CDR3 contains 15 residues. From germline, CDR1 is MNHEY and CDR2 SVGAGI. For the CDR3, the DNA is TGTGCCAGCAGTTACTCTTGGGACAGGAACGCTGAAGCTTTCTTT. Residues: CASSYSWDRNAEAFF.

In its sample, this clone was seen a few times. The V gene is TRBV5-1, the J gene TRBJ1-4, with 9 bases lining up with TRBD1. The CDR3 is made up of 16 amino acids. Germline V gene lookup returns CDR1 SGHRS and CDR2 YFSETQ. The V and J ends lost 4 bases and 5 bases, in that order; junction bases with no gene match: 9. The CDR3 DNA is TGCGCCAGCAGCCGGAACCCGGACAGGGGCAATGAAAAACTGTTTTTT. This translates into CASSRNPDRGNEKLFF.

The chain links TRBV7-2 to TRBJ1-2; 8 positions agree with TRBD1. The trim removed 5 bases at V and 8 bases at J, leaving 7 bases unmatched. The V gene's germline CDR1 is SGHTA and CDR2 FQGNSA. The length of the CDR3 is 13 residues. CDR3 nucleotide sequence: TGTGCCAGCAGCCCAGGGGGCGGTGAGGGCTACACCTTC. It is translated as CASSPGGGEGYTF.

The chain combines TRBV15 with TRBJ2-5; D is unresolved. V lost 0 bases and J 5 bases, leaving 13 bases between the germline ends. The CDR3 sequence is 15 residues long. Germline V gene lookup returns CDR1 LNHNV and CDR2 YYDKDF (reference sequence). The CDR3 here is CATSRDGPVRETQYF. The CDR3 DNA sequence: TGTGCCACCAGCAGAGATGGGCCGGTCCGGGAGACCCAGTACTTC.

This clone was observed a few times. The chain employs TRBV5-4 and TRBJ2-5; the match to TRBD2 covers 9 bases. There are 18 residues in the CDR3. V lost 1 base, J lost 4 bases, and 14 bases stayed unmatched. Germline-derived CDR1 and CDR2 are SGHNT and YYREEE (reference sequence). CDR3 sequence: CASSLSGSGRRGGETQYF. The CDR3 region has the DNA TGTGCCAGCAGCTTGTCAGGGAGCGGGAGGCGAGGGGGAGAGACCCAGTACTTC.

This rearrangement joins TRBV19 to TRBJ2-1; TRBD1 aligns across 8 bases. CDR3 length: 18 amino acids. Losses at the gene ends were 0 bases for V and 6 bases for J; bases not matched to a gene: 13. Germline V lookup: CDR1 LNHDA, CDR2 SQIVND (reference sequence). The DNA of the CDR3 is TGTGCCAGTAGTATAGATGGCGCAGGGGGCTTAGGTTCCAATGAGCAGTTCTTC. It codes for CASSIDGAGGLGSNEQFF. The full variable domain, in which reference TRBV19 and TRBJ2-1 provide the parts outside the CDR3, is DGGITQSPKYLFRKEGQNVTLSCEQNLNHDAMYWYRQDPGQGLRLIYYSQIVNDFQKGDIAEGYSVSREKKESFPLTVTSAQKNPTAFYLCASSIDGAGGLGSNEQFFGPGTRLTVL.

This clone was detected a few times. The rearrangement links TRBV7-9 to TRBJ2-1; D call uncertain. V gave up 9 bases and J gave up 7 bases, with 16 bases separating them. The germline gives CDR1 SEHNR, CDR2 FQNEAQ (reference sequence). This CDR3 is 13 amino acids long. CDR3 bases: TGTGCCAGTGTTGAGCCCCAGAGGAATGAGCAGTTCTTC. Protein: CASVEPQRNEQFF.

The rearrangement joins TRBV6-5 to TRBJ1-5; unclear D gene. The germline V and J ends were trimmed by 6 bases and 6 bases, with 15 bases remaining between them. The CDR3 runs 14 residues. Germline V lookup: CDR1 MNHEY, CDR2 SVGAGI. CDR3 sequence reads: CASSPEGRSQPQHF. Here the CDR3 DNA reads TGTGCCAGCAGCCCAGAGGGAAGGAGTCAGCCCCAGCATTTT.

This clone came up a few times. The same CDR3 arises from other DNA sequences in this sample as well. The V and J genes are TRBV28 and TRBJ1-2; no firm D call. The germline V and J ends were trimmed by 4 bases and 4 bases, with 7 bases remaining between them. This CDR3 is 12 amino acids long. CDR1 and CDR2 from the germline V gene are MDHEN and SYDVKM. CDR3 DNA sequence: TGTGCCAGCAGTTCCGGTGGCTATGGCTACACCTTC. It specifies CASSSGGYGYTF.

This clone showed up just a few times. The chain uses TRBV7-9 and TRBJ2-7; D unresolved. The germline V gene has CDR1 SEHNR and CDR2 FQNEAQ (reference sequence). Trimming stripped 2 bases from V and 6 bases from J, with 14 bases between. This CDR3 is 14 amino acids long. The CDR3 coding sequence is TGTGCCAGCAGCTTAAGAGAAACAGTTTCCGAGCAGTACTTC. Translated: CASSLRETVSEQYF. Complete variable domain (other parts from reference TRBV7-9 and TRBJ2-7): DTGVSQNPRHKITKRGQNVTFRCDPISEHNRLYWYRQTLGQGPEFLTYFQNEAQLEKSRLLSDRFSAERPKGSFSTLEIQRTEQGDSAMYLCASSLRETVSEQYFGPGTRLTVT.

V usage is TRBV6-5 and J usage is TRBJ2-3; maybe TRBD2 (6 bases). Trimming left V 2 bases short and J 3 bases short, with 15 bases between. The CDR3 sequence is 16 residues long. CDR1 and CDR2 from the germline V gene are MNHEY and SVGAGI. CDR3 residues: CASSYIGGGETDTQYF. The CDR3 nucleotides are TGTGCCAGCAGTTACATTGGGGGAGGAGAGACAGATACGCAGTATTTT.